This passage covers 26 T cell receptor beta chains from one sample sequenced in a study of cytomegalovirus exposure and HLA in healthy donors (dated by TCRdb to the late 2010s). The method behind the library was the immunoSEQ multiplex PCR assay. This is the immuneACCESS table as TCRdb keeps it, with only in-frame sequences that have V and J called. A part of the clones is gone; compared with another copy, unresolved V genes explain less than half, and the rest is unexplained. The table for this sample lists about 360,000 clones; 70% to 90% of them were counted only once. The ten top clones hold approximately 0.8% of the sample. Source material: PBMCs. These receptors were obtained from a woman between 18 and 30 years old in good health and CMV-seronegative.

This clone was observed a few times. This chain uses TRBV21-1 with TRBJ1-1; the table names TRBD1, a call not compared with the DNA. TRBV21-1 counts as a pseudogene. The CDR3 length is 15 residues. CDR3 sequence reads: CASSKAGTGWTEAFF. CDR3 bases: TGTGCCAGCAGCAAAGCCGGGACAGGGTGGACTGAAGCTTTCTTT.

This chain connects TRBV4-1 to TRBJ1-1, with 7 bases identical to TRBD1. Germline V gene sequence: CDR1 MGHRA, CDR2 YSYEKL. The V gene end was trimmed by 1 base and the J gene end by 6 bases; junction bases not matched to a gene: 11. CDR3 length: 16 residues. The CDR3 loop is CASSQVALDRSPEAFF. DNA of the CDR3: TGCGCCAGCAGCCAAGTGGCCCTGGACAGGAGCCCTGAAGCTTTCTTT.

The gene calls are TRBV4-1 and TRBJ2-7; 7 bases align to TRBD1. CDR1 is MGHRA and CDR2 is YSYEKL in the germline V gene. CDR3 length equals 15 residues. With V trimmed by 4 bases and J by 2 bases, 8 bases remained unmatched. CDR3 sequence: CASSRRDSEAYEQYF. The CDR3 DNA is TGCGCCAGCAGCCGCCGGGACAGCGAAGCCTACGAGCAGTACTTC.

J is TRBJ2-3 and V is TRBV2, with 7 bases lining up with TRBD2. The CDR3 length is 15 residues. Germline V gives CDR1 SNHLY, CDR2 FYNNEI. J lost 3 bases, V lost 4 bases, and 7 bases had no gene match. The CDR3 is CASSAGGSRTDTQYF. The CDR3, as DNA: TGTGCCAGCAGTGCCGGCGGGAGTCGGACAGATACGCAGTATTTT.

This chain connects TRBV27 to TRBJ2-3; possible D gene TRBD1, 6 bases. In germline, CDR1 is MNHEY, CDR2 SMNVEV (reference sequence). V lost 5 bases and J lost 2, with 14 bases in between. This CDR3 spans 15 amino acids. CDR3 in DNA: TGTGCCAGCAGTACGCCTTACAGGGACACAGATACGCAGTATTTT. Translated, it gives CASSTPYRDTDTQYF.

The V call is TRBV27, the J call TRBJ2-7; the match to TRBD1 covers 8 bases. This CDR3 contains 15 residues. Germline loops: CDR1 MNHEY, CDR2 SMNVEV (reference sequence). Unmatched junction bases numbered 12, after V lost 5 bases and J lost 6 bases. CDR3: CASSLTRTGLSEQYF. In nucleotides, the CDR3 is TGTGCCAGCAGTCTAACCCGGACAGGGCTGAGCGAGCAGTACTTC.

As to this clone: An end of the junction does not agree with germline; a read error may underlie this. The rearrangement links TRBV6-5 to TRBJ1-6, with unresolved D. The CDR3 has 8 amino acids. Germline values: CDR1 MNHEY, CDR2 SVGAGI. The CDR3 nucleotides are TGTGCCAGCAGTTACGAGGATTTT. Amino acids: CASSYEDF.

This rearrangement joins TRBV7-9 to TRBJ1-2, with a tentative D call TRBD1 (5 bases). This CDR3 region has 13 residues. Trimming took off 7 bases at V and 7 bases at J, with 16 bases between the two ends. Germline CDR1 reads SEHNR; CDR2 reads FQNEAQ (reference sequence). CDR3 sequence: CASNLRRDLGYTF. The CDR3 DNA is TGTGCCAGCAACCTGCGGAGGGACCTTGGCTACACCTTC.

This clone was recorded once. V is TRBV29-1 and J is TRBJ2-1, with D possibly matching TRBD2 (6 bases). The V and J ends lost 6 bases and 2 bases respectively, with 14 bases between them. The CDR3 is 14 residues long. Germline values: CDR1 SQVTM, CDR2 ANQGSEA. The CDR3 DNA reads TGCAGCGTGCCTGGGACTGTTACCTACAATGAGCAGTTCTTC. It codes for CSVPGTVTYNEQFF.

The V call is TRBV4-1, the J call TRBJ2-7; D is unresolved. CDR3 length: 15 amino acids. Trimming left V 4 bases short and J 0 bases short, with 13 bases between. Germline loops: CDR1 MGHRA, CDR2 YSYEKL. CDR3 residues: CASSRVTTLSYEQYF. CDR3 in DNA: TGCGCCAGCAGCCGCGTAACCACCCTCTCCTACGAGCAGTACTTC.

The chain has TRBV9 and TRBJ1-4; no clear D gene. V was cut by 2 bases and J by 6 bases, with 11 bases left in between. This CDR3 is built from 14 residues. In germline, CDR1 is SGDLS, CDR2 YYNGEE. CDR3 loop: CASSVNGLDEKLFF. DNA of the CDR3: TGTGCCAGCAGCGTTAACGGGTTGGATGAAAAACTGTTTTTT.

This chain links TRBV5-1 with TRBJ1-2; 7 positions match TRBD1. CDR3 length: 15 residues. Trimming took 2 bases from V and 3 from J; bases not matched to a gene: 7. CDR1 and CDR2 from the germline V gene are SGHRS and YFSETQ. The CDR3 spells CASSFNRGMDYGYTF. The CDR3 coding sequence is TGCGCCAGCAGCTTTAACAGGGGAATGGACTATGGCTACACCTTC.

The chain links TRBV6-1 to TRBJ2-3; possibly TRBD1 for D (6 bases). The CDR3 has 16 residues. Deletions cut 0 bases from V and 1 base from J, with 11 bases between. Germline V gene sequence: CDR1 MNHNS, CDR2 SASEGT. The chain's CDR3 is CASSEALSGGTDTQYF. CDR3 in DNA: TGTGCCAGCAGTGAAGCGCTTTCAGGGGGCACAGATACGCAGTATTTT.

V and J are TRBV6-1 and TRBJ2-3; 8 positions agree with TRBD1. Looked up from germline, CDR1 is MNHNS and CDR2 is SASEGT. V gave up 3 bases and J gave up 7 bases; unmatched junction bases: 9. CDR3 length: 15 residues. CDR3 sequence: CASSEQGARSHTQYF. CDR3 DNA sequence: TGTGCCAGCAGTGAGCAGGGGGCGCGGTCTCATACGCAGTATTTT.

This chain links TRBV7-9 with TRBJ2-3; a possible D gene is TRBD1 (6 bases). The ends were cut back, 2 bases at V and 2 bases at J, with 8 bases in the middle. The CDR3 runs 14 residues. Germline V lookup: CDR1 SEHNR, CDR2 FQNEAQ (reference sequence). CDR3 nucleotide sequence: TGTGCCAGCAGCTTAACAGGGCACACAGATACGCAGTATTTT. It encodes CASSLTGHTDTQYF.

This chain connects TRBV27 to TRBJ2-3; D is perhaps TRBD2 (6 bases). Germline loops: CDR1 MNHEY, CDR2 SMNVEV (reference sequence). With 0 bases removed from V and 4 bases from J, the gap between germline ends came to 11 bases. The CDR3 contains 15 residues. CDR3 region: CASSLSLPGADTQYF. The CDR3 DNA is TGTGCCAGCAGTTTATCGTTGCCGGGGGCAGATACGCAGTATTTT.

The chain couples TRBV4-1 to TRBJ2-7; 7 bases align to TRBD1. Trimming at V came to 4 bases and at J to 3 bases, leaving 6 bases not matched to a gene. The CDR3 has 14 amino acids. Germline CDR1 MGHRA, CDR2 YSYEKL. The CDR3 reads CASSRGTDLYEQYF. The CDR3 bases are TGCGCCAGCAGCCGTGGGACAGATCTCTACGAGCAGTACTTC.

V is TRBV5-1 and J is TRBJ2-3; a weak D match, TRBD1 (5 bases). Germline-derived CDR1 and CDR2 are SGHRS and YFSETQ. V lost 4 bases to trimming and J lost 5 bases, with 14 bases between them. The CDR3 is 14 amino acids. CDR3 protein: CASSLRTGEDTQYF. CDR3 in DNA: TGCGCCAGCAGCCTCCGTACAGGTGAAGATACGCAGTATTTT. Full variable domain (outside the CDR3, taken from reference TRBV5-1 and TRBJ2-3): KAGVTQTPRYLIKTRGQQVTLSCSPISGHRSVSWYQQTPGQGLQFLFEYFSETQRNKGNFPGRFSGRQFSNSRSEMNVSTLELGDSALYLCASSLRTGEDTQYFGPGTRLTVL.

This rearrangement joins TRBV6-6 to TRBJ2-3, with 8 bases fitting TRBD1. The CDR3 is made up of 15 amino acids. Germline V gene data show CDR1 as MNHNY and CDR2 as SVGAGI (reference sequence). V trimming: 2 bases; J trimming: 2 bases; junction bases outside the gene matches: 3. The CDR3 DNA follows: TGTGCCAGCAGTTACGATCAGGGGGCCACAGATACGCAGTATTTT. As protein: CASSYDQGATDTQYF.

The chain uses TRBV30 and TRBJ2-3, with D perhaps TRBD2 (6 bases). V lost 0 bases to trimming and J lost 3 bases, with 13 bases between them. There are 15 residues in the CDR3. Germline V gene lookup returns CDR1 GTSNPN and CDR2 SVGIG (reference sequence). This CDR3 reads CAWSVGGIQTDTQYF. The CDR3 DNA is TGTGCCTGGAGTGTAGGCGGGATCCAGACAGATACGCAGTATTTT. The entire variable domain, with the rest obtained from reference TRBV30 and TRBJ2-3, is as follows: SQTIHQWPATLVQPVGSPLSLECTVEGTSNPNLYWYRQAAGRGLQLLFYSVGIGQISSEVPQNLSASRPQDRQFILSSKKLLLSDSGFYLCAWSVGGIQTDTQYFGPGTRLTVL.

The chain recombines TRBV6-6 with TRBJ2-2, with 10 bases fitting TRBD2. The CDR3 is made up of 16 amino acids. Germline CDR1 is MNHNY and CDR2 is SVGAGI (reference sequence). Trimming cost V 6 bases and J 4 bases; bases outside gene matches: 8. In DNA form, the CDR3 reads TGTGCCAGCAGCACTCTAGCGGGAGTATCCACCGGGGAGCTGTTTTTT. Amino acid sequence: CASSTLAGVSTGELFF.

The chain is built from TRBV28 and TRBJ2-2, with TRBD2 matching 10 bases. Trimming took 5 bases from V and 7 from J; bases not matched to a gene: 7. Germline CDR1 is MDHEN and CDR2 is SYDVKM. This CDR3 is 15 amino acids long. CDR3 protein: CASSPLSSGSGELFF. The CDR3 coding sequence is TGTGCCAGCAGTCCTTTATCTAGCGGGAGCGGGGAGCTGTTTTTT.

The V gene is TRBV19, the J gene TRBJ2-7; D not resolved. Germline values: CDR1 LNHDA, CDR2 SQIVND (reference sequence). Trimming cost V 7 bases and J 1 base, with 14 bases left between them. There are 14 residues in the CDR3. CDR3 residues: CASKTGPYSYEQYF. The CDR3 DNA follows: TGTGCCAGTAAGACGGGTCCATATTCCTACGAGCAGTACTTC.

This chain links TRBV27 with TRBJ2-2; D is perhaps TRBD1 (5 bases). This CDR3 has 16 amino acids. The germline V and J ends were trimmed by 1 base and 5 bases, with 14 bases remaining between them. Germline V gene data show CDR1 as MNHEY and CDR2 as SMNVEV (reference sequence). This chain's CDR3 is CASSLWLGVKTGELFF. The CDR3 nucleotides read TGTGCCAGCAGTTTATGGTTAGGGGTAAAGACCGGGGAGCTGTTTTTT.

A remark on this clone: A read error may account for a junction end that differs from germline. The same CDR3 can be traced to other DNA sequences in this sample. The gene calls are TRBV10-3 and TRBJ1-2; D remains ambiguous. This CDR3 spans 12 amino acids. CDR1 ENHRY and CDR2 SYGVKD come from the germline V gene. The CDR3 DNA reads TGTGCCATCAGCACGGATGCGGGCGGCTATACCTTC. Amino acids: CAISTDAGGYTF.

The chain links TRBV7-9 to TRBJ1-1; D gene uncertain. Trimming left V 2 bases short and J 3 bases short, with 16 bases between. Germline CDR1 reads SEHNR; CDR2 reads FQNEAQ (reference sequence). This CDR3 is built from 16 residues. CDR3 DNA: TGTGCCAGCAGCTTACTTCGTTTGGACGGGGACACTGAAGCTTTCTTT. As protein: CASSLLRLDGDTEAFF.